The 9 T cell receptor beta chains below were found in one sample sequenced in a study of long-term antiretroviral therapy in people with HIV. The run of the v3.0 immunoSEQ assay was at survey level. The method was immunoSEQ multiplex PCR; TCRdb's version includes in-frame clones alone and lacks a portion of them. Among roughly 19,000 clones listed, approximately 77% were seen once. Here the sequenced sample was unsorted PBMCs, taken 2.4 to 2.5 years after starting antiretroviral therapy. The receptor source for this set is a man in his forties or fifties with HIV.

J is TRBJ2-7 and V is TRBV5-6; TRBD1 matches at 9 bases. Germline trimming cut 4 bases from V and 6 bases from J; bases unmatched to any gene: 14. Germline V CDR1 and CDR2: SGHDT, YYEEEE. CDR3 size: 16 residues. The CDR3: CASSPSGTGKLGEQYF. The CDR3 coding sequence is TGTGCCAGCAGCCCATCGGGGACAGGGAAATTGGGCGAGCAGTACTTC.

DNA of the CDR3: TGCGCCAGCGGCCCGGACAGGCTGAACACTGAAGCTTTCTTT. The encoded protein is CASGPDRLNTEAFF. The chain employs TRBV10-2 and TRBJ1-1; 7 positions agree with TRBD1. The CDR3 sequence is 14 residues long. V shed 8 bases and J 0 bases; nucleotides not matched to a gene: 6. CDR1 WSHSY and CDR2 SAAADI come from the germline V gene.

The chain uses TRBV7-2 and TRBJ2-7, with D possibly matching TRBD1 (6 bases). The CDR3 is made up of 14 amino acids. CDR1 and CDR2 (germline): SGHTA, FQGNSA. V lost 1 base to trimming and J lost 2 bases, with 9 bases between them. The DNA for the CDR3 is TGTGCCAGCAGCTTAGGGACAGCTACCTACGAGCAGTACTTC. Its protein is CASSLGTATYEQYF.

The CDR3 DNA reads TGTGCCAGCAGCTTAGCACCGGGACTAGCGGCCTACGAGCAGTACTTC. It encodes CASSLAPGLAAYEQYF. The chain links TRBV7-6 to TRBJ2-7; TRBD2 aligns across 11 bases. The CDR3 consists of 16 residues. Germline trimming cut 0 bases from V and 2 bases from J; bases unmatched to any gene: 3. Germline-derived CDR1 and CDR2 are SGHVS and FNYEAQ.

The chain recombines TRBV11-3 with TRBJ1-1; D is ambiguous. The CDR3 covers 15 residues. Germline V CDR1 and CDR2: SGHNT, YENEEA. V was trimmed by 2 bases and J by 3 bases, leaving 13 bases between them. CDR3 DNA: TGTGCCAGCAGCTTATCTCACACCCCGTACACTGAAGCTTTCTTT. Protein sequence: CASSLSHTPYTEAFF. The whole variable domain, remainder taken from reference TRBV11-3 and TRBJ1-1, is EAGVVQSPRYKIIEKKQPVAFWCNPISGHNTLYWYLQNLGQGPELLIRYENEEAVDDSQLPKDRFSAERLKGVDSTLKIQPAELGDSAVYLCASSLSHTPYTEAFFGQGTRLTVV.

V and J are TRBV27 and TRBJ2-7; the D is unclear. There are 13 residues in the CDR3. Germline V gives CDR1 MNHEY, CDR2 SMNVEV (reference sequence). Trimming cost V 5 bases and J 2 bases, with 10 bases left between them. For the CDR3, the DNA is TGTGCCAGCAGTAACCGGGCAACCTACGAGCAGTACTTC. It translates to CASSNRATYEQYF.

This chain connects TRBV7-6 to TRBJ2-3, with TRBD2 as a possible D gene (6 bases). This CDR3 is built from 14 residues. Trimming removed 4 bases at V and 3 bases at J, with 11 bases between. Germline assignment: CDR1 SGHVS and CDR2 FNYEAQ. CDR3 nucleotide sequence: TGTGCCAGCAGCTCTCTAGCGTCGACAGATACGCAGTATTTT. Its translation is CASSSLASTDTQYF.

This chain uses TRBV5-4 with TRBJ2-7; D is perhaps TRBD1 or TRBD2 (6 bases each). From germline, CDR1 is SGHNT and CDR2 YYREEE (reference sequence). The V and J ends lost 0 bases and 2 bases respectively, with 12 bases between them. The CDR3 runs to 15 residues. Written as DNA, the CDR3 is TGTGCCAGCAGCTTGGACGGGGGCAACCCCTACGAGCAGTACTTC. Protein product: CASSLDGGNPYEQYF.

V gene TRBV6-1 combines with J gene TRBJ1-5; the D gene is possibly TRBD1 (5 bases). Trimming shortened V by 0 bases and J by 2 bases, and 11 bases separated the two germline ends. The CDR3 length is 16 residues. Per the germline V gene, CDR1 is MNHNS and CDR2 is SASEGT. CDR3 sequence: CASSEAGASGNQPQHF. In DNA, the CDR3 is TGTGCCAGCAGTGAAGCAGGGGCTTCGGGCAATCAGCCCCAGCATTTT.